This T cell receptor (beta chain) was identified in a study of radiation and T cells in renal cell carcinoma. Regarding time point: blood 4 weeks post-SBRT, at nephrectomy. The treatment is: 15 Gy SBRT to primary tumor, nephrectomy 4 weeks later. Study results and limitations: Pretreatment tumor biopsies were lacking, so baseline clonotypes are unknown. In blood, top tumor clones expanded by 2 weeks, shrinking by 4.

Details on this clone: Its cognate antigen is unknown.

The assay was immunoSEQ multiplex PCR, and TCRdb's table has in-frame clones only and misses some. The sample yields around 81,000 clones, around four fifths seen once. Here the sequenced sample was blood, taken from a patient whose treatment included radiotherapy and nephrectomy. The sequence was obtained from a man aged 45-60 years with renal cell carcinoma.

The CDR3 DNA sequence: TGTGCCAGCAGCCAAGACTGGAAGGTCGCGGGAGCCTCCTACGAGCAGTACTTC. Its translation is CASSQDWKVAGASYEQYF. The rearrangement uses TRBV4-2 and TRBJ2-7, with 7 nucleotides matching TRBD2. Germline V CDR1 and CDR2: LGHNA, YNFKEQ. V shed 0 bases and J 0 bases; nucleotides not matched to a gene: 11. The CDR3 length is 18 residues.